This passage covers 23 T cell receptor beta chains from one sample sequenced in a study of vaccination effects on CD4 cells after COVID-19. Their specific antigens are unknown. Prior to sequencing, the ViraFEST assay stimulated PBMC with viral peptide pools, which expanded the antigen-specific CD4+ T cells. Researchers isolated CD4+ T cells once approximately 10 days of culture had elapsed. Among the vaccine recipients, none had a prior SARS-CoV-2 infection, and nucleocapsid antibodies were negative. Profiling relied on immunoSEQ multiplex PCR, and the TCRdb table lists in-frame clones only, not all of them. This sample has 30,000 to 40,000 clones, with roughly 73% found just once. The sequenced sample was CD4+ T cells from PBMCs cultured with HCoV-OC43 spike peptides, obtained before COVID-19 vaccination. Regarding subset: HCoV-OC43 spike overlapping peptide pool stimulation. Source of these receptors: a human donor who received a COVID-19 vaccine.

The J gene is TRBJ1-6, the V gene TRBV30; no definite D call. The CDR3 length is 16 residues. V lost 5 bases and J lost 7, with 21 bases in between. Germline CDR1 reads GTSNPN; CDR2 reads SVGIG (reference sequence). The CDR3 region is CAWGLFGGWNNSPLHF. CDR3 sequence (DNA): TGTGCCTGGGGCTTATTCGGAGGTTGGAACAATTCACCCCTCCACTTT.

The rearrangement uses TRBV6-5 and TRBJ1-5; no reliable D call. Trimming took off 6 bases at V and 3 bases at J, with 9 bases between the two ends. Germline lookup yields CDR1 MNHEY and CDR2 SVGAGI. The CDR3 has 13 amino acids. The CDR3 loop is CASSAVVNQPQHF. The CDR3 bases are TGTGCCAGCAGCGCTGTAGTCAATCAGCCCCAGCATTTT.

The chain is built from TRBV11-3 and TRBJ2-2; 10 bases agree with TRBD1. The CDR3 has 18 amino acids. CDR1 and CDR2 (germline): SGHNT, YENEEA. V dropped 0 bases and J dropped 0; count of bases not matched to a gene: 4. CDR3: CASSLDRGQGSNTGELFF. Written as DNA, the CDR3 is TGTGCCAGCAGCTTAGATCGGGGACAGGGGTCGAACACCGGGGAGCTGTTTTTT.

The J gene is TRBJ1-5, the V gene TRBV20-1; tentative D call: TRBD1 (5 bases). The CDR3 totals 16 residues. The V gene lost 3 bases and the J gene lost 6 bases, with 21 bases spanning the gap. CDR1 is DFQATT, CDR2 SNEGSKA, per germline (reference sequence). CDR3 coding DNA: TGCAGTGCTAGTCGACAGCTACTATGGGAGTCTCAGCCCCAGCATTTT. As protein: CSASRQLLWESQPQHF.

This clone was recorded a few times. The V and J genes are TRBV15 and TRBJ1-1; D perhaps matches TRBD1 (6 bases). The CDR3 contains 14 residues. The germline CDR1 and CDR2 sequences are LNHNV and YYDKDF (reference sequence). V was shortened by 0 bases and J by 5 bases, with 10 bases between the two germline ends. The CDR3 nucleotides are TGTGCCACCAGCAGAGACAGGGGAGGTACTGAAGCTTTCTTT. Its protein product is CATSRDRGGTEAFF.

V gene TRBV6-1 combines with J gene TRBJ2-1; 14 bases are shared with TRBD2. Germline V gene data show CDR1 as MNHNS and CDR2 as SASEGT. The CDR3 totals 21 residues. V lost 1 base, J lost 8 bases, and 19 bases stayed unmatched. As DNA, the CDR3 is TGTGCCAGCAGTGAAGGTTGGGGGACTAGCGGGAGAAGAGTTTTGGGGGATGAGCAGTTCTTC. Translating it yields CASSEGWGTSGRRVLGDEQFF.

This clone came up once. The chain joins TRBV3-1 (or the pseudogene TRBV3-2) to TRBJ2-3; perhaps TRBD2 as D (5 bases). The germline V gene has CDR1 LGHDT and CDR2 YNNKEL (reference sequence). CDR3 length: 14 amino acids. Trimming left V 3 bases short and J 2 bases short, with 9 bases between. The CDR3 here is CASSHGLSTDTQYF. The DNA of the CDR3 is TGTGCCAGCAGCCATGGACTTTCCACAGATACGCAGTATTTT.

V is TRBV10-3 and J is TRBJ2-7; 12 positions match TRBD2. Germline V CDR1 and CDR2: ENHRY, SYGVKD. V lost 3 bases to trimming and J lost 7 bases; unmatched junction nucleotides: 7. This CDR3 contains 15 residues. The DNA for the CDR3 is TGTGCCATCAGTGAACTAGCGGGAGGACAGGGGGAGCAGTACTTC. The encoded protein is CAISELAGGQGEQYF.

The chain's CDR3 is CASRYGTAGEQYF. CDR3 coding DNA: TGTGCCAGTAGGTACGGGACAGCTGGGGAGCAGTACTTC. V usage is TRBV2 and J usage is TRBJ2-7; TRBD1 matches 7 bases. The V gene's germline CDR1 is SNHLY and CDR2 FYNNEI. The CDR3 totals 13 residues. The V gene end was trimmed by 9 bases and the J gene end by 7 bases; junction bases not matched to a gene: 12.

The table lists this clone with a few counts. The chain combines TRBV6-5 with TRBJ1-2, with 7 bases identical to TRBD1. The CDR3 loop spans 11 amino acids. V trimming: 8 bases; J trimming: 7 bases; junction bases outside the gene matches: 4. Germline CDR1 MNHEY, CDR2 SVGAGI. CDR3 in amino acids: CASFQGGGYTF. Here the CDR3 DNA reads TGTGCCAGCTTTCAGGGGGGTGGCTACACCTTC.

The CDR3 DNA is TGTGCCAGCAGCGCCGAACAGGAGAATTCACCCCTCCACTTT. Protein product: CASSAEQENSPLHF. The chain recombines TRBV9 with TRBJ1-6, with a possible D match to TRBD1 (5 bases). The V end was cut by 3 bases, the J end by 7 bases, with 11 bases between. Germline lookup yields CDR1 SGDLS and CDR2 YYNGEE. The CDR3 sequence is 14 residues long.

This clone was observed a handful of times. The J gene is TRBJ1-1, the V gene TRBV5-4; no clear D gene. The V end was cut by 2 bases, the J end by 4 bases, with 12 bases between. The CDR3 runs to 14 residues. Germline V gene lookup returns CDR1 SGHNT and CDR2 YYREEE (reference sequence). CDR3 bases: TGTGCCAGCAGCTTAGAAAGGCGAGGCACTGAAGCTTTCTTT. Translation: CASSLERRGTEAFF.

In DNA form, the CDR3 reads TGTGCCAGCAGACGGATCACCAAGAGGAACGAGCAGTACTTC. It codes for CASRRITKRNEQYF. The gene calls are TRBV28 and TRBJ2-7; D remains unclear. Trimming removed 6 bases from V and 5 bases from J, with 17 bases in between. CDR1 and CDR2 from the germline V gene are MDHEN and SYDVKM. The length of the CDR3 is 14 residues.

The chain joins TRBV14 to TRBJ2-6; 7 bases are shared with TRBD2. The CDR3 is 17 amino acids. The V segment lost 4 bases and the J segment 0 bases; nucleotides outside the gene matches: 6. CDR1 is SGHDN, CDR2 FVKESK, per germline. CDR3 bases: TGTGCCAGCAGCCCTCACGGGGGGAGCTCTGGGGCCAACGTCCTGACTTTC. This codes for CASSPHGGSSGANVLTF.

This rearrangement joins TRBV24-1 to TRBJ2-2, with D perhaps matching TRBD1 (5 bases). Germline lookup yields CDR1 KGHDR and CDR2 SFDVKD. V lost 1 base and J 4 bases, leaving 6 bases between the germline ends. The length of the CDR3 is 14 residues. CDR3 region: CATSDLRGTGELFF. The CDR3 DNA reads as TGTGCCACCAGTGATTTAAGGGGCACCGGGGAGCTGTTTTTT.

This clone has more than one count but fewer than ten. The gene calls are TRBV7-9 and TRBJ1-2, with D possibly being TRBD1 (6 bases). Trimming removed 5 bases from V and 7 bases from J, with 14 bases in between. Looked up from germline, CDR1 is SEHNR and CDR2 is FQNEAQ (reference sequence). The CDR3 consists of 13 residues. The CDR3: CASSPEGVGGYTF. The CDR3 nucleotides read TGTGCCAGCAGCCCCGAGGGGGTAGGTGGCTACACCTTC.

This chain joins TRBV7-9 and TRBJ1-2; D is possibly TRBD1 (5 bases). The ends were cut back, 1 base at V and 0 bases at J, with 12 bases in the middle. CDR1 SEHNR and CDR2 FQNEAQ come from the germline V gene (reference sequence). This CDR3 is built from 16 residues. The CDR3 region has the DNA TGTGCCAGCAGCTTAGGGGCCTGGGGGGCTAACTATGGCTACACCTTC. Encoded protein: CASSLGAWGANYGYTF.

The rearrangement joins TRBV6-2 or TRBV6-3 to TRBJ2-1, with 9 positions matching TRBD2. This CDR3 is built from 18 residues. The germline CDR1 and CDR2 sequences are MNHEY and SVGEGT. V shed 0 bases and J 0 bases; nucleotides not matched to a gene: 6. The CDR3 DNA sequence: TGTGCCAGCAGTTACTCGACGCTAGCGGGGAACTCCTACAATGAGCAGTTCTTC. Encoded protein: CASSYSTLAGNSYNEQFF.

The chain combines TRBV2 with TRBJ2-4; D possibly matches TRBD1 or TRBD2 (6 bases each). The CDR3 runs to 16 residues. The ends were cut back, 8 bases at V and 9 bases at J, with 26 bases in the middle. The germline gives CDR1 SNHLY, CDR2 FYNNEI. This CDR3 is CASARGGLPIEGIQYF. CDR3 in DNA: TGTGCCAGCGCCAGGGGAGGACTCCCCATTGAGGGCATTCAGTACTTC.

V gene TRBV6-5 combines with J gene TRBJ1-2, with D hard to call. The CDR3 sequence is 12 residues long. The ends were cut back, 6 bases at V and 0 bases at J, with 5 bases in the middle. Germline CDR1 is MNHEY and CDR2 is SVGAGI. CDR3 DNA sequence: TGTGCCAGCAGGGCCCCTAACTATGGCTACACCTTC. Amino acid sequence: CASRAPNYGYTF.

This chain connects TRBV29-1 to TRBJ2-3; possibly TRBD2 for D (5 bases). This CDR3 comprises 13 residues. The germline CDR1 and CDR2 sequences are SQVTM and ANQGSEA. V lost 1 base, J lost 5 bases, and 10 bases lay in between. CDR3 bases: TGCAGCGTTGAAGGGGGAGCCGGAGATACGCAGTATTTT. It translates to CSVEGGAGDTQYF.

This clone has only a few counts. The chain carries TRBV14 and TRBJ1-1; D remains unclear. Germline loops: CDR1 SGHDN, CDR2 FVKESK. The length of the CDR3 is 17 residues. Trimming left V 0 bases short and J 0 bases short, with 14 bases between. For the CDR3, the DNA is TGTGCCAGCAGCCAAGAAGGGCCAGGAGGTTTGAACACTGAAGCTTTCTTT. Amino acids: CASSQEGPGGLNTEAFF.

There are a few counts of this clone. The CDR3 region has the DNA TGCGCCAGCAGCCAAGACGGACAGGGAGGGGGCTACACCTTC. It codes for CASSQDGQGGGYTF. The chain carries TRBV4-1 and TRBJ1-2, with 8 bases fitting TRBD1. CDR1 MGHRA and CDR2 YSYEKL come from the germline V gene. The V segment lost 0 bases and the J segment 8 bases; nucleotides outside the gene matches: 5. The CDR3 has 14 amino acids.